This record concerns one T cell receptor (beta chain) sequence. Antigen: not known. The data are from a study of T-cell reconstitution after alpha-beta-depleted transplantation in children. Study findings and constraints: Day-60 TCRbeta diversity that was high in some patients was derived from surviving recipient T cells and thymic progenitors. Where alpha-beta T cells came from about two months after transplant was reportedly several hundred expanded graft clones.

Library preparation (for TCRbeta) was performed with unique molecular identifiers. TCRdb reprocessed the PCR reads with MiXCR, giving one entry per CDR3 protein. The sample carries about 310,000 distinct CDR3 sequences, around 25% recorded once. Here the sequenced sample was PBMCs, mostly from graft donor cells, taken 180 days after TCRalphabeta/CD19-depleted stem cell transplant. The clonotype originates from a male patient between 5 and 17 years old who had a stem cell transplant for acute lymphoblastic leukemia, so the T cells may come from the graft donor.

CDR3: CASSTDREVYEQYF. The DNA of the CDR3 is TGCGCCAGCAGCACGGACAGGGAGGTCTACGAGCAGTACTTC. J is TRBJ2-7 and V is TRBV5-1; 8 bases are shared with TRBD1. Germline assignment: CDR1 SGHRS and CDR2 YFSETQ. With V trimmed by 4 bases and J by 3 bases, 6 bases remained unmatched. CDR3 length: 14 amino acids.